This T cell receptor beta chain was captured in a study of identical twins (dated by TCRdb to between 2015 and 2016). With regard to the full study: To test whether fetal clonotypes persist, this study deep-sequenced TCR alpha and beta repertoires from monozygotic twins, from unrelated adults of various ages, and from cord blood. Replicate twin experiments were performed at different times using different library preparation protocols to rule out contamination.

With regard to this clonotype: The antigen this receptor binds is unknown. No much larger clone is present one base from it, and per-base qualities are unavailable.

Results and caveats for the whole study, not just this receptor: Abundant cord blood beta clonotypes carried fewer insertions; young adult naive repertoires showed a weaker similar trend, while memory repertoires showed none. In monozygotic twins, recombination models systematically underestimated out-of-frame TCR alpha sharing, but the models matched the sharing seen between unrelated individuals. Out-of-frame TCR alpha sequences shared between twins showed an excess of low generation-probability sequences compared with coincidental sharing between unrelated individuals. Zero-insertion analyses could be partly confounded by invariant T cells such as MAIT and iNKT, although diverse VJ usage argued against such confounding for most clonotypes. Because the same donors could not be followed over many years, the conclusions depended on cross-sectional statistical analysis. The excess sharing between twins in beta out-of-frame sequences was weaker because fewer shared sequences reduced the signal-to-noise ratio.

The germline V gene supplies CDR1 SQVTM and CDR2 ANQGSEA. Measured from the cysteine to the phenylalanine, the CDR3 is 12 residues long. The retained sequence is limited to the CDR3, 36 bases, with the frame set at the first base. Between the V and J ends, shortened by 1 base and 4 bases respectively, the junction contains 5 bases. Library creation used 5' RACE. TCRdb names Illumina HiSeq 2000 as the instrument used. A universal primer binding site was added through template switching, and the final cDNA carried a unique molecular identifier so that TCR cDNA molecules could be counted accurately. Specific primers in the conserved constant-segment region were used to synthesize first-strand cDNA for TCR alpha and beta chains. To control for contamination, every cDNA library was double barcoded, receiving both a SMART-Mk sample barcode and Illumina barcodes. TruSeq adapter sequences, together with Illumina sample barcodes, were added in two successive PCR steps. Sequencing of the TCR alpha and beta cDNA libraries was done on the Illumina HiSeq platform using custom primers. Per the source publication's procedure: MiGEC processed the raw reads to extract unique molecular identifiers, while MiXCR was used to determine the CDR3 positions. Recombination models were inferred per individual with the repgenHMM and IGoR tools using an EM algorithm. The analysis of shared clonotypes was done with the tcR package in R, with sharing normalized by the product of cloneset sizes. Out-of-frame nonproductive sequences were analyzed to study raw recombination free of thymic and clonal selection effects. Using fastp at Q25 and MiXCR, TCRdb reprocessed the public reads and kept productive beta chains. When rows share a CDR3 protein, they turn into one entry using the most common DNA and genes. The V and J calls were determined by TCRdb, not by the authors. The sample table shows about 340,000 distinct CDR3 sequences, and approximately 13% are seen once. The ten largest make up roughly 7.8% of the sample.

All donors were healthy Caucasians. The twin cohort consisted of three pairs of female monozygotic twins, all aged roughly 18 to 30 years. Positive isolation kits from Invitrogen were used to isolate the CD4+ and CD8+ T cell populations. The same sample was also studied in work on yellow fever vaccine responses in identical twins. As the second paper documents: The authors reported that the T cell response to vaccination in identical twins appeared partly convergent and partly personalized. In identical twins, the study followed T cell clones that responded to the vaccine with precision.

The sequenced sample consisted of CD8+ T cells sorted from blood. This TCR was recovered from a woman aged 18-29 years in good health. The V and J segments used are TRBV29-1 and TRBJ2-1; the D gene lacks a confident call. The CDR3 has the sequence CSVEGRYNEQFF. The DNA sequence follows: TGCAGCGTTGAAGGACGTTACAATGAGCAGTTCTTC.